Shown below are 2 T cell receptor beta chains from a single sample sequenced in a study of blood T cell repertoires in COVID-19. TCRdb keeps only in-frame clones here, not all; method: immunoSEQ multiplex PCR. Here the sample spans roughly 82,000 clones, roughly four fifths being singletons. Sequencing input: peripheral blood. The receptors were gathered from a man between 60 and 75 years old with acute or convalescent COVID-19.

This rearrangement joins TRBV29-1 to TRBJ1-1, with TRBD1 matching over 11 bases. After removal of 4 bases from V and 5 bases from J, the junction contained 9 bases not matched to a gene. The CDR3 totals 15 residues. Per the germline V gene, CDR1 is SQVTM and CDR2 is ANQGSEA. CDR3 bases: TGCAGCGTTGGCGGGACAGGGGGGTACGGGACTGAAGCTTTCTTT. Amino acid sequence: CSVGGTGGYGTEAFF.

CDR3 sequence reads: CATKGQMNTEAFF. DNA of the CDR3: TGTGCCACAAAGGGACAGATGAACACTGAAGCTTTCTTT. J is TRBJ1-1 and V is TRBV10-3; 7 nucleotides agree with TRBD1. This CDR3 contains 13 residues. The germline V gene encodes CDR1 ENHRY and CDR2 SYGVKD. V lost 10 bases to trimming and J lost 0 bases; unmatched junction nucleotides: 5.